This is a list of T cell receptor beta chains from one sample in a study of cytomegalovirus exposure and HLA in healthy donors. Clones were sequenced by immunoSEQ multiplex PCR, and TCRdb holds only the in-frame ones, with some missing. Of about 100,000 clones in the sample, around 96% were seen once. Sample: PBMCs. The receptors derive from a woman aged 18 to 35 in good health and CMV-seronegative. The CDR3 runs from the conserved cysteine through the conserved F or W. A D gene is named only where the DNA matches it firmly. Clone size is not always given. Where it is, it says once, few, many or a class for expanded clones.

TGTGCCAGCAGCTTAGGGAGGGTAAGCAGGAATGAGCAGTTCTTC | CASSLGRVSRNEQFF | TRBV7-2 | - | - | TRBJ2-1
TGTGCCATCAGTGGGACAGGGGGTTCCTACGAGCAGTACTTC | CAISGTGGSYEQYF | TRBV10-3 | TRBD1 | - | TRBJ2-7
TGTGCCAGCAGTGAAGGAGCGGGAGTTCGGTACAATGAGCAGTTCTTC | CASSEGAGVRYNEQFF | TRBV6-1 | TRBD2 | - | TRBJ2-1
TGTGCCAGCAGCTTACCCACAGCCTACGAGCAGTACTTC | CASSLPTAYEQYF | TRBV5-4 | - | - | TRBJ2-7
TGTGCCAGCAGTGAAGATCCCTCCGGGACAGGGGCGAAATATGGCTACACCTTC | CASSEDPSGTGAKYGYTF | TRBV2 | TRBD1 | - | TRBJ1-2
TGTGCCAGCAGTGGGAGGAGGACAGGGGATTTGTGGGCTGAAGCTTTCTTT | CASSGRRTGDLWAEAFF | TRBV2 | TRBD1 | - | TRBJ1-1
TGTGCCAGCAGTGAATCCGCTGACAGGGTGAACTATGGCTACACCTTC | CASSESADRVNYGYTF | TRBV6-1 | TRBD1 | - | TRBJ1-2
TGTGCCAGCAGCCATGGGGGGGAATATGGCTACACCTTC | CASSHGGEYGYTF | TRBV5-4 | - | - | TRBJ1-2
TGTGCCAGCTCAGCGGGGACGAACACCGGGGAGCTGTTTTTT | CASSAGTNTGELFF | TRBV27 | TRBD2 | once | TRBJ2-2
TGCAGCGCGGGAGAGCGGGGACCTCCCTACGAGCAGTACTTC | CSAGERGPPYEQYF | TRBV29-1 | TRBD2 | - | TRBJ2-7
TGCGCCAGCAGCACCGGGACAGGGGCTTACGAGCAGTACTTC | CASSTGTGAYEQYF | TRBV5-1 | TRBD1 | - | TRBJ2-7
TGTGCCAGCAGCGTAGAGGTCCAGGGCTATAGCGGCTACACCTTC | CASSVEVQGYSGYTF | TRBV9 | - | - | TRBJ1-2
TGTGCCAGCAGCGACCGGGACAGGGGCTCCTACGAGCAGTACTTC | CASSDRDRGSYEQYF | TRBV7-2 | TRBD1 | - | TRBJ2-7
TGCGCCAGCAGTTCCAACCCCCTAGACCTCTATGGCTACACCTTC | CASSSNPLDLYGYTF | TRBV10-2 | - | - | TRBJ1-2
TGTGCCAGCAGTTTATCTCGGAGGGTCGGGGGGCAAGAGACCCAGTACTTC | CASSLSRRVGGQETQYF | TRBV27 | TRBD2 | - | TRBJ2-5
TGTGCCAGCAGCTTCCTGGGCGGGGGACACCACTCCTACGAGCAGTACTTC | CASSFLGGGHHSYEQYF | TRBV7-8 | - | - | TRBJ2-7
TGTGCCAGCAGCCGTTCCACGGTGAACCCCTCCTACGAGCAGTACTTC | CASSRSTVNPSYEQYF | TRBV4-2 | - | - | TRBJ2-7
TGTGCTAGTGGTTTGGGAGGTAAAAGGGAAAAACTGTTTTTT | CASGLGGKREKLFF | TRBV12-5 | - | - | TRBJ1-4
TGTGCCAGCAGCCCTAGCGGGCGAAGCTCCTACGAGCAGTACTTC | CASSPSGRSSYEQYF | TRBV11-2 | TRBD2 | - | TRBJ2-7
TGTGCCAGCATACGGGGGTTCCCGGCTTCTGGGGTAGAGACCCAGTACTTC | CASIRGFPASGVETQYF | TRBV27 | - | - | TRBJ2-5
TGTGCCAGCAGTTACTCCCCAGGAGCGGGAGACTACGAGCAGTACTTC | CASSYSPGAGDYEQYF | TRBV6-6 | TRBD2 | - | TRBJ2-7
TGTGCCAGCAGCGGGACTTATGGCTACACCTTC | CASSGTYGYTF | TRBV9 | - | - | TRBJ1-2
TGTGCCAGCAGCGCGGCCAAAAGCGTTGAAAAACTGTTTTTT | CASSAAKSVEKLFF | TRBV9 | - | - | TRBJ1-4
TGCAGCGTTGGGCCCCAGGAGGGATTATCTGGAAACACCATATATTTT | CSVGPQEGLSGNTIYF | TRBV29-1 | - | - | TRBJ1-3
TGCGCCAGCAGCTTGATCAGGGGCGGGCAAGAGACCCAGTACTTC | CASSLIRGGQETQYF | TRBV5-1 | - | - | TRBJ2-5
TGTGCCAGCAGCGAGTCTTATTATGCCGCGGCGGGCTACACCTTC | CASSESYYAAAGYTF | TRBV6-1 | - | - | TRBJ1-2
TGCGCCAGCAACAAACAGGGTTCGACAGATACGCAGTATTTT | CASNKQGSTDTQYF | TRBV5-1 | - | - | TRBJ2-3
TGCGCCAGCAGCCAAGAGCCGCCGGGAGCCCCGAACACTGAAGCTTTCTTT | CASSQEPPGAPNTEAFF | TRBV4-1 | - | - | TRBJ1-1
TGTGCCAGCAGCTCTGGGGACAACATGGCTTTCTTT | CASSSGDNMAFF | TRBV11-3 | - | - | TRBJ1-1
TGTGCCAGCAGCTTAGTACTTGGGGGGGATACTGAAGCTTTCTTT | CASSLVLGGDTEAFF | TRBV7-9 | - | - | TRBJ1-1
TGTGCTAGTGGTTTGGTAGCCCTCTCGGTAGGGGTGACAGATACGCAGTATTTT | CASGLVALSVGVTDTQYF | TRBV12-5 | - | - | TRBJ2-3
TGCAGCGTATCCGGGGAGCGGCCTTGGGAGCAGTACTTC | CSVSGERPWEQYF | TRBV29-1 | - | - | TRBJ2-7
TGTGCCAGCAGCTCCACGAGCGCTGAAGCTTTCTTT | CASSSTSAEAFF | TRBV7-9 | - | - | TRBJ1-1
TGTGCCAGCAGCTTAGGCACAGGGGATGAGCAGTTCTTC | CASSLGTGDEQFF | TRBV7-6 | TRBD1 | few | TRBJ2-1
TGTGCCAGCAGCTTAGAGCCGGTCTCTGGGGCCAACGTCCTGACTTTC | CASSLEPVSGANVLTF | TRBV7-2 | - | - | TRBJ2-6
TGTGCCAGCAGTTTAGGGGCCTCCTCCTACGAGCAGTACTTC | CASSLGASSYEQYF | TRBV27 | - | once | TRBJ2-7
TGTGCCAGCAGCGTACGCTCGGGGGGCCCATACAATGAGCAGTTCTTC | CASSVRSGGPYNEQFF | TRBV9 | - | - | TRBJ2-1
TGTGCCAGCAGGGGGCAGGGGGCAGATACGCAGTATTTT | CASRGQGADTQYF | TRBV25-1 | TRBD1 | - | TRBJ2-3
TGCAGCGTTGTAGGGGGGGGTAGGTCCACCTTC | CSVVGGGRSTF | TRBV29-1 | - | - | TRBJ1-2
TGTGCCACCAGCCATCACCACAGGGTTGACACTGAAGCTTTCTTT | CATSHHHRVDTEAFF | TRBV15 | - | - | TRBJ1-1
TGCGCCAGCAGGGGTTACAGCCACCCTTTCAGGGCCAACGTCCTGACTTTC | CASRGYSHPFRANVLTF | TRBV5-1 | - | - | TRBJ2-6
TGTGCCAGCAGCTCCAGCCGGGACAGGGGATATGGCTACACCTTC | CASSSSRDRGYGYTF | TRBV7-2 | TRBD1 | - | TRBJ1-2
TGTGCCTGCGACACTGAAAAACTGTTTTTT | CACDTEKLFF | TRBV30 | - | - | TRBJ1-4
TGTGCCAGCAGTGCAGGGTCAAGCTATGGCTACACCTTC | CASSAGSSYGYTF | TRBV27 | - | once | TRBJ1-2
TGTGCCAGCAGCTCTCCGGGACAGTGCCATTTTAACTCTGGAAACACCATATATTTT | CASSSPGQCHFNSGNTIYF | TRBV7-4 | TRBD1 | - | TRBJ1-3
TGCGCCAGCAGCGACAGGGGGCAGGCTAATGAAAAACTGTTTTTT | CASSDRGQANEKLFF | TRBV5-1 | TRBD1 | - | TRBJ1-4
TGTGCCAGCAAACAGACGAGCTCCTACAATGAGCAGTTCTTC | CASKQTSSYNEQFF | TRBV11-2 | - | - | TRBJ2-1
TGCGCCAGCAGCGCTTTCCCGGGACAGGGTTTTTCACCCCTCCACTTT | CASSAFPGQGFSPLHF | TRBV5-1 | TRBD1 | - | TRBJ1-6
TGTGCCAGCAGCGTAGCATTGGGACTAGCTACCACCGGGGAGCTGTTTTTT | CASSVALGLATTGELFF | TRBV9 | TRBD2 | - | TRBJ2-2
TGTGCCAGCAGCTTAGGACAGAGAGCTAACTATGGCTACACCTTC | CASSLGQRANYGYTF | TRBV7-8 | - | - | TRBJ1-2
TGCGCCAGCAGCCAAGGACAGCTCACTGAAGCTTTCTTT | CASSQGQLTEAFF | TRBV5-1 | - | - | TRBJ1-1
TGTGCCAGCAGCCAAGAAGGGACTAACGGGTTTGGCTTGGAGACCCAGTACTTC | CASSQEGTNGFGLETQYF | TRBV4-2 | TRBD2 | - | TRBJ2-5
TGTGCCAGCAAAGCAGGGGGTGTCACTGAAGCTTTCTTT | CASKAGGVTEAFF | TRBV6-5 | TRBD1 | - | TRBJ1-1
TGTGCCAGCAGTGGACTAGCGGGGGCAGATACGCAGTATTTT | CASSGLAGADTQYF | TRBV6-4 | TRBD2 | - | TRBJ2-3
TGTGCCAGCAGTTACTCGCGGGACGGAGTCTATGGCTACACCTTC | CASSYSRDGVYGYTF | TRBV6-5 | - | - | TRBJ1-2
TGTGCCGCCCGCGGGGCGTTCTTC | CAARGAFF | TRBV19 | - | few | TRBJ2-1
TGTGCCAGCAGCAATCAGGGTACGGACACCATATATTTT | CASSNQGTDTIYF | TRBV5-6 | - | - | TRBJ1-3
TGCGCCAGCAGCCCGCTCCCTATAACAGGGTACGGGGAGCTGTTTTTT | CASSPLPITGYGELFF | TRBV5-1 | - | once | TRBJ2-2
TGTGCCAGCAGCTTGACAGGGTCCAACTATGGCTACACCTTC | CASSLTGSNYGYTF | TRBV7-9 | TRBD1 | - | TRBJ1-2
TGTGCCTGGAGTCATCGGGGTGGGTACAATGAGCAGTTCTTC | CAWSHRGGYNEQFF | TRBV30 | - | - | TRBJ2-1